Described below is a single T cell receptor beta chain sequence and its context. Its antigen remains unidentified. This sample stems from a study of T cell responses to AZD1222 COVID-19 vaccine. Whole-study results and caveats: Only a handful of AZD1222 recipients, six or seven in all, had baseline seropositivity.

Libraries were prepared by immunoSEQ multiplex PCR; TCRdb keeps only in-frame clonotypes and omits some of them. The sample carries approximately 100,000 clones, roughly nine tenths recorded once. This TCR derives from an adult who received the AZD1222 COVID-19 vaccine. Specimen: peripheral blood, collected 28 days after the second AZD1222 dose.

In DNA form, the CDR3 reads TGCAGCGTTCGTCTCGGGTACTCCACGAACACTGAAGCTTTCTTT. The encoded protein is CSVRLGYSTNTEAFF. This sequence joins TRBV29-1 and TRBJ1-1; no definite D call. Germline lookup yields CDR1 SQVTM and CDR2 ANQGSEA. The ends were cut back, 5 bases at V and 1 base at J, with 17 bases in the middle. This CDR3 region has 15 residues.